The sequence of this T cell receptor (beta chain) was determined in a study of cytomegalovirus exposure and HLA in healthy donors. General study results and limits: In most subjects, TCR beta sequences reportedly gave accurate predictions of HLA-A and HLA-B alleles. Within an earlier analysis, most TCR beta V segments proved productive either about 87% or about 30% of the time.

V was trimmed by 4 bases and J by 5 bases, leaving 11 bases between them. The CDR3 contains 13 residues. From germline, CDR1 is MNHNS and CDR2 SASEGT. On this clone itself: As yet, its antigen is unknown.

Primers for the PCR totalled 60 Vbeta and 13 Jbeta. Here immunoSEQ multiplex PCR was the method, and the copy in TCRdb shows in-frame clones only, minus some. The data show about 96,000 clones, roughly three fifths seen once. Sequenced input: PBMCs. This clonotype was obtained from a man aged 60 to 75 in good health and CMV-seronegative. V usage is TRBV6-1 and J usage is TRBJ2-5, with D possibly being TRBD1 (5 bases). The CDR3 region is CASSGGPGETQYF. Written as DNA, the CDR3 is TGTGCCAGCAGTGGGGGCCCTGGGGAGACCCAGTACTTC.